Following are 9 T cell receptor beta chains from one sample sequenced in a study of blood T cell repertoires in COVID-19. Some clones are missing from TCRdb's copy, which holds only in-frame ones; the method was immunoSEQ multiplex PCR. The sample includes roughly 230,000 clones, approximately 80% seen only once; the top ten take around 7.2%. The material sequenced was peripheral blood. The receptor source for this set is a woman aged 45-59 years with acute or convalescent COVID-19.

V and J are TRBV5-8 and TRBJ1-4; 7 bases agree with TRBD1. After removal of 3 bases from V and 6 bases from J, the junction contained 8 bases not matched to a gene. This CDR3 region has 15 residues. Germline loops: CDR1 SGHTS, CDR2 YDEGEE. CDR3: CASSWKGQSHEKLFF. CDR3 in DNA: TGTGCCAGCAGCTGGAAGGGACAGTCCCATGAAAAACTGTTTTTT.

The gene calls are TRBV19 and TRBJ1-1; D is possibly TRBD1 (6 bases). V was pared by 7 bases and J by 3 bases, with 18 bases between. The germline gives CDR1 LNHDA, CDR2 SQIVND (reference sequence). This CDR3 contains 15 residues. CDR3 sequence: CASTQGYLVDTEAFF. The CDR3 coding sequence is TGTGCCAGTACACAGGGCTACCTGGTGGACACTGAAGCTTTCTTT.

This chain links TRBV12-3 or TRBV12-4 with TRBJ2-1; D is perhaps TRBD2 (5 bases). Trimming stripped 6 bases from V and 10 bases from J, with 16 bases between. The CDR3 contains 13 residues. The CDR3 region is CASRPSPRGEQFF. CDR3 bases: TGTGCCAGCAGGCCCTCCCCCCGCGGGGAGCAGTTCTTC.

This clone was counted a few times. The genes are TRBV6-5 and TRBJ1-4, with a possible D match to TRBD1 (5 bases). The length of the CDR3 is 14 residues. CDR1 and CDR2 (germline): MNHEY, SVGAGI. With 7 bases removed from V and 7 bases from J, the gap between germline ends came to 16 bases. For the CDR3, the DNA is TGTGCCAGCACCCCAGGGCGCGCTGGTGAAAAACTGTTTTTT. This sequence encodes CASTPGRAGEKLFF.

The chain carries TRBV5-1 and TRBJ1-4; D possibly corresponds to TRBD1 (6 bases). The CDR3 is 13 amino acids. Trimming removed 0 bases at V and 13 bases at J, with 13 bases between. Germline V gene sequence: CDR1 SGHRS, CDR2 YFSETQ. This CDR3 reads CASSLAGTSRLFF. The CDR3 region has the DNA TGCGCCAGCAGCTTGGCCGGGACAAGCCGACTGTTTTTT.

The rearrangement links TRBV2 to TRBJ1-3, with a tentative D call TRBD1 (5 bases). V gave up 8 bases and J gave up 4 bases, with 15 bases separating them. Germline assignment: CDR1 SNHLY and CDR2 FYNNEI. The CDR3 totals 14 residues. The CDR3 nucleotides read TGTGCCAGCTCCAAGGTGGGGCCAGGAAACACCATATATTTT. Translation gives CASSKVGPGNTIYF.

The chain links TRBV5-8 to TRBJ2-1, with D uncertain. V lost 2 bases, J lost 7 bases, and 7 bases lay in between. Germline loops: CDR1 SGHTS, CDR2 YDEGEE. The CDR3 is made up of 12 amino acids. CDR3 sequence: CASSFPVNEQFF. The CDR3 nucleotides are TGTGCCAGCAGCTTTCCCGTAAATGAGCAGTTCTTC.

The chain joins TRBV19 to TRBJ2-1, with TRBD2 identical over 8 bases. Unmatched junction bases numbered 8, after V lost 5 bases and J lost 8 bases. The CDR3 covers 14 residues. The germline CDR1 and CDR2 sequences are LNHDA and SQIVND (reference sequence). CDR3 in amino acids: CASSDGGRTDEQFF. The CDR3 DNA reads TGTGCCAGTAGTGATGGCGGGAGGACGGATGAGCAGTTCTTC.

The rearrangement links TRBV4-2 to TRBJ2-2; TRBD1 matches 9 bases. Trimming removed 4 bases from V and 2 bases from J; junction bases left unmatched: 5. Germline CDR1 and CDR2: LGHNA and YNFKEQ. The length of the CDR3 is 16 residues. The CDR3 is CASSPPGQGNTGELFF. The CDR3 region has the DNA TGTGCCAGCAGCCCTCCGGGACAGGGTAACACCGGGGAGCTGTTTTTT.